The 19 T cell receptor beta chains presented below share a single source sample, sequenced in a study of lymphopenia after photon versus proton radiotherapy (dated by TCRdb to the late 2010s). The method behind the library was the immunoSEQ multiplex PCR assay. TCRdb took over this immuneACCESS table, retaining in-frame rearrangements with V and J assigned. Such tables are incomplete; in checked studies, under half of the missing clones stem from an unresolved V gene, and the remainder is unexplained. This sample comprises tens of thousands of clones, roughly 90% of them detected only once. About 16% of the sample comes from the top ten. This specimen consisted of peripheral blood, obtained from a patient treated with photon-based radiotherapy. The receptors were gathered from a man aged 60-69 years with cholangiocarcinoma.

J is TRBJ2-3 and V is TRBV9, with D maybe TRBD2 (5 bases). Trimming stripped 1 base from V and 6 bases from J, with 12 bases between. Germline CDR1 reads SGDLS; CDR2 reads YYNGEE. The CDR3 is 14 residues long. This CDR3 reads CASSVRARDDTQYF. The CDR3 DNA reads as TGTGCCAGCAGCGTAAGGGCCCGGGATGATACGCAGTATTTT.

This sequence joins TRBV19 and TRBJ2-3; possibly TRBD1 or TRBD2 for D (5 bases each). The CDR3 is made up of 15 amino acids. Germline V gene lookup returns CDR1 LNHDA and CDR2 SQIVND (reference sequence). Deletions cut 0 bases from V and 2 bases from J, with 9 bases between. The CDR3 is CASSIDLGATDTQYF. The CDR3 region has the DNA TGTGCCAGTAGTATAGATCTCGGGGCCACAGATACGCAGTATTTT. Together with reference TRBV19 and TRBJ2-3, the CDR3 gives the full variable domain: DGGITQSPKYLFRKEGQNVTLSCEQNLNHDAMYWYRQDPGQGLRLIYYSQIVNDFQKGDIAEGYSVSREKKESFPLTVTSAQKNPTAFYLCASSIDLGATDTQYFGPGTRLTVL.

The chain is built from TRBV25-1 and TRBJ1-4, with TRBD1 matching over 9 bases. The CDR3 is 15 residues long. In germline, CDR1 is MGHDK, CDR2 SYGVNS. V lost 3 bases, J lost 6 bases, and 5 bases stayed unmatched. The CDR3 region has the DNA TGTGCCAGCAGTGAGGCCGGGACAGGGTATGAAAAACTGTTTTTT. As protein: CASSEAGTGYEKLFF. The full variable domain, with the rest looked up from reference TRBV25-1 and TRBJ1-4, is EADIYQTPRYLVIGTGKKITLECSQTMGHDKMYWYQQDPGMELHLIHYSYGVNSTEKGDLSSESTVSRIRTEHFPLTLESARPSHTSQYLCASSEAGTGYEKLFFGSGTQLSVL.

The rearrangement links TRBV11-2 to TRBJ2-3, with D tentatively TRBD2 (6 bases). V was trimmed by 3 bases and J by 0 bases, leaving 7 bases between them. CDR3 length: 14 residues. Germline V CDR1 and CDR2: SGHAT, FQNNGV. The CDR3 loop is CASSFGTSTDTQYF. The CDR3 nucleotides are TGTGCCAGCAGCTTCGGGACTAGCACAGATACGCAGTATTTT.

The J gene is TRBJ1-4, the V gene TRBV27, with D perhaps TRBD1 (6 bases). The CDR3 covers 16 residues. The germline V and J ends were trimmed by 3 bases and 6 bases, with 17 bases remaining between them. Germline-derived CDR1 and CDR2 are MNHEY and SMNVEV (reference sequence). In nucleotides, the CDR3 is TGTGCCAGCAGTTTTACACATCCGAAGGGGGATGAAAAACTGTTTTTT. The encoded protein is CASSFTHPKGDEKLFF.

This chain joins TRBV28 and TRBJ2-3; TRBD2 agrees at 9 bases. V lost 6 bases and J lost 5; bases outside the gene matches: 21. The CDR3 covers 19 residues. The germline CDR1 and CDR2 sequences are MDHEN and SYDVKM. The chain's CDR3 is CASSQLGASGTEEGDTQYF. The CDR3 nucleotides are TGTGCCAGCAGCCAACTGGGGGCTAGCGGGACCGAAGAGGGAGATACGCAGTATTTT.

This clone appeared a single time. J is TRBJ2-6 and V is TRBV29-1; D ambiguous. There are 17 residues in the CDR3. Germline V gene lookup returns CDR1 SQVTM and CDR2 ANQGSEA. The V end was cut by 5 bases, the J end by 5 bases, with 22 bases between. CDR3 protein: CSVPNISIQSRANVLTF. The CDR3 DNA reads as TGCAGCGTTCCTAACATAAGCATACAAAGTCGGGCCAACGTCCTGACTTTC.

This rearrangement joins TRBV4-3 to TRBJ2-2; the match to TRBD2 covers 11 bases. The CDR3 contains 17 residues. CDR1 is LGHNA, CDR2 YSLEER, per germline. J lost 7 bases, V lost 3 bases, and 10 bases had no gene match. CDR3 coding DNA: TGCGCCAGCAGCCACCCGATTAGCGGGGGGGCTTTCGGGGAGCTGTTTTTT. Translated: CASSHPISGGAFGELFF.

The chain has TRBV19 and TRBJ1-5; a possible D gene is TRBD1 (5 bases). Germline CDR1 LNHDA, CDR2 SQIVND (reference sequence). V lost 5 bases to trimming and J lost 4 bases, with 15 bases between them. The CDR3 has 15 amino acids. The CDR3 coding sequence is TGTGCCAGTAGTGAGACGATACAGGTGAATCAGCCCCAGCATTTT. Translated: CASSETIQVNQPQHF.

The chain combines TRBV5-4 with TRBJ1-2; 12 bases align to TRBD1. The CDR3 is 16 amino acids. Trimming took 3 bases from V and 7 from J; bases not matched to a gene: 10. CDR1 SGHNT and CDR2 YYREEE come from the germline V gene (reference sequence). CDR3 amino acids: CASSYQGQGAFSGYTF. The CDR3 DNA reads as TGTGCCAGCAGCTACCAGGGACAGGGGGCGTTTTCTGGCTACACCTTC.

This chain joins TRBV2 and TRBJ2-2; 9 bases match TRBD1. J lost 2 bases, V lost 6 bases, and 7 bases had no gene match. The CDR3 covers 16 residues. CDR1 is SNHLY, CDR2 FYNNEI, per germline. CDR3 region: CASRPDRGVNTGELFF. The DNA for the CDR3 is TGTGCCAGCAGGCCGGACAGGGGTGTAAACACCGGGGAGCTGTTTTTT.

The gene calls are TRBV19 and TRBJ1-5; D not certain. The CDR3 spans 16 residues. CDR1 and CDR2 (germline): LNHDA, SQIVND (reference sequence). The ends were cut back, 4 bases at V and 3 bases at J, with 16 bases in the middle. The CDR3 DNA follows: TGTGCCAGTAGTACCCCCTTGACGTTACCCAATCAGCCCCAGCATTTT. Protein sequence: CASSTPLTLPNQPQHF.

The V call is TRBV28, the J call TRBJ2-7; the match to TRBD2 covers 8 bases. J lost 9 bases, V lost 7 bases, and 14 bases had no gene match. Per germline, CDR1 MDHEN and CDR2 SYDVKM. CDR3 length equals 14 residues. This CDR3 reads CASIENSGISGQYF. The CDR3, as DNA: TGTGCCAGCATCGAGAATAGCGGGATAAGCGGGCAGTACTTC.

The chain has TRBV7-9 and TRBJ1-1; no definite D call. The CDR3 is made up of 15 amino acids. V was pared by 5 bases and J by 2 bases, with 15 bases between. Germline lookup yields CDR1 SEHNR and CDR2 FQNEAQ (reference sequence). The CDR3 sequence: CASSEAGNRNTEAFF. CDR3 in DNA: TGTGCCAGCAGCGAAGCGGGGAATCGAAACACTGAAGCTTTCTTT.

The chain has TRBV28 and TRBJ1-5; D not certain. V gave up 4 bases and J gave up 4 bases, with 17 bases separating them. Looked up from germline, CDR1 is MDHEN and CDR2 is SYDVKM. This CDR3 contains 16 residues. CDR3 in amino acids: CASSYYTGGLNQPQHF. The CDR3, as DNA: TGTGCCAGCAGTTACTACACCGGCGGGTTGAATCAGCCCCAGCATTTT.

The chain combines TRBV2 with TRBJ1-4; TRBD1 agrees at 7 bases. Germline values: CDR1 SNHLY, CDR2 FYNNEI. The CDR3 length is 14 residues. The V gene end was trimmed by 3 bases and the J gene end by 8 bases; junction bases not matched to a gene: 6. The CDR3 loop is CASSEGRGGEKLFF. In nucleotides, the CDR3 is TGTGCCAGCAGTGAGGGCAGGGGGGGAGAAAAACTGTTTTTT.

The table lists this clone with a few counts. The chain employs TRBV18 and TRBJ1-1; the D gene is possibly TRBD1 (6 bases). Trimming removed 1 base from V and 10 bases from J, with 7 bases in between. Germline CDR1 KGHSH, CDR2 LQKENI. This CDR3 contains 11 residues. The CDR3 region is CASSPRDTAFF. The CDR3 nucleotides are TGTGCCAGCTCACCACGGGACACAGCTTTCTTT.

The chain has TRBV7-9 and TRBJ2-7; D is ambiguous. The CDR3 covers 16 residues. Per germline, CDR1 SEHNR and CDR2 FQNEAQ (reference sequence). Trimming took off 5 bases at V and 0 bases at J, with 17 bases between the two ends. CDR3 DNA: TGTGCCAGCAGCCCGACACGTCGGGCGAGCTCCTACGAGCAGTACTTC. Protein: CASSPTRRASSYEQYF.

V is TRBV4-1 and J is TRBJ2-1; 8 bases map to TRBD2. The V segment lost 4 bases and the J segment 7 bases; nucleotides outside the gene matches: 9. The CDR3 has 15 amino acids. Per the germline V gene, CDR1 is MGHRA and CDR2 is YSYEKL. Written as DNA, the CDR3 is TGCGCCAGCAGCCCTCAGCGGGGGAGGAGTAATGAGCAGTTCTTC. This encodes CASSPQRGRSNEQFF.